This entry concerns a single T cell receptor beta chain. The data were taken from a study of blood T cell repertoires in COVID-19. Whole-study context: The United States, Italy and Spain supplied acute and convalescent COVID-19 samples. Sources were T cells, B-cell-depleted T cells, or PBMCs; the material itself was cDNA or gDNA.

The germline V gene has CDR1 SGHAT and CDR2 FQNNGV. Trimming took off 5 bases at V and 5 bases at J, with 13 bases between the two ends. The CDR3 has 15 amino acids. Original handling: Counts of nucleated cells, estimated from reference gene primer amplification, were obtained. Generated by immunoSEQ multiplex PCR, the TCRdb table keeps only in-frame clones and is missing some. Clonal size and the V and J genes are those of that table, whereas D and trimming came from the DNA. The table lists 65,000 or so clones, 75% to 80% of them singletons. This receptor was identified in a human donor in a cohort sampled during active COVID-19. Sequencing used peripheral blood. V and J are TRBV11-2 and TRBJ1-6; possible D gene TRBD1, 5 bases. The chain's CDR3 is CASSAQGPNNSPLHF. DNA of the CDR3: TGTGCCAGCAGCGCCCAGGGTCCGAATAATTCACCCCTCCACTTT.